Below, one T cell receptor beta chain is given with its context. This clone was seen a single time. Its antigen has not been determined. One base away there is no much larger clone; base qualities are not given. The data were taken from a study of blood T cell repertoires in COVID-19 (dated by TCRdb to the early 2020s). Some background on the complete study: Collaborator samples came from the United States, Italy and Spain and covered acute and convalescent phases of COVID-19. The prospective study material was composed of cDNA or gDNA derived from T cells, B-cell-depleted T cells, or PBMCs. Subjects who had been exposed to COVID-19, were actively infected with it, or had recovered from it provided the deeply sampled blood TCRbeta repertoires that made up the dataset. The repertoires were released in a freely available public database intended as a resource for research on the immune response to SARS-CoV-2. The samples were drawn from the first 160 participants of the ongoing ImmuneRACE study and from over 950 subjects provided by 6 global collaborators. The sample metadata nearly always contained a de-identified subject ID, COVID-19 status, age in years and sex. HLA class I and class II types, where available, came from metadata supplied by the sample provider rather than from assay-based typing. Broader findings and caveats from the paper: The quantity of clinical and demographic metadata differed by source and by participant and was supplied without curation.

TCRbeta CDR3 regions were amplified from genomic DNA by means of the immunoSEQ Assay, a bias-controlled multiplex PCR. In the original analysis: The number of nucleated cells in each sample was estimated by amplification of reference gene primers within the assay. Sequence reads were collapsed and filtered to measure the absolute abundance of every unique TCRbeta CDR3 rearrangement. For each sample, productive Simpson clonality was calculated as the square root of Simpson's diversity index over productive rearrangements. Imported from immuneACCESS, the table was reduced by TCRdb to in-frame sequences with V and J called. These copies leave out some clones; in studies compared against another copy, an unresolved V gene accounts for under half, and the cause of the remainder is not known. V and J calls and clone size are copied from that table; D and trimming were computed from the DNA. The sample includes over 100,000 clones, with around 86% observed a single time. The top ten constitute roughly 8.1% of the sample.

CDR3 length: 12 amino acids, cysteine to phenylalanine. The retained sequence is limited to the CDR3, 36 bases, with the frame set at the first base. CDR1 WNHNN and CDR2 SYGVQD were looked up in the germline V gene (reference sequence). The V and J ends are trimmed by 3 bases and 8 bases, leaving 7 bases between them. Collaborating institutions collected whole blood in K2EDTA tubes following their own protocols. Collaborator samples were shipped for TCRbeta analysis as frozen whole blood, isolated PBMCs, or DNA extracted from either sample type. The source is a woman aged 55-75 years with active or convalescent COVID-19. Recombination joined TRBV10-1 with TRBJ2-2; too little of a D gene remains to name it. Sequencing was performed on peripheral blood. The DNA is TGCGCCAGCAGTGAAGGCAGGGGGGAGCTGTTTTTT. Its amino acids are CASSEGRGELFF.